This T cell receptor (beta chain) was identified during a study of T-cell reconstitution after alpha-beta-depleted transplantation in children. A TCRbeta library incorporating unique molecular identifiers was prepared. Each CDR3 protein gets one entry after TCRdb re-called the PCR reads with MiXCR. Counted here are some 600,000 distinct CDR3 sequences, 16% occurring once; the ten biggest clones make up under 1.2%. V shed 4 bases and J shed 5 bases, with 18 bases lying between them. This CDR3 contains 15 residues. Germline CDR1 reads MGHDK; CDR2 reads SYGVNS. In this sample, this clonotype turned up many times.

The genes are TRBV25-1 and TRBJ2-7; possibly TRBD1 for D (6 bases). The TCR originated in a human donor who donated a stem cell graft to a child with acute myeloid leukemia. Sequenced material: PBMCs from the stem cell graft donor, taken from the stem cell graft. CDR3 in DNA: TGTGCCAGCAGTGCTGGGACCGACTGGGGGCACGAGCAGTACTTC. This sequence encodes CASSAGTDWGHEQYF.